Listed below are T cell receptor beta chains from one sample, sequenced in a study of patients and donors after allogeneic stem cell transplantation. Each CDR3 protein is one row after TCRdb ran MiXCR on the RT-PCR reads. The sample lists about a million distinct CDR3 sequences; 15% to 20% were seen once. Sequenced input: blood, either unsorted or a sorted T cell fraction (not recorded which). The receptors come from a human donor who was either an allogeneic HSCT recipient or a stem cell or donor lymphocyte infusion donor (not recorded which). It is not recorded whose cells these are; they may come from a transplant donor. Each CDR3 is given with its conserved first and last residue. A D gene is named only where the DNA matches it firmly. The size entry is marked missing in some rows and otherwise reads once, few, many or a size class.

d_gene	abundance	j_gene	v_gene	CDR3aa	CDR3nt
NA	few	TRBJ1-1	TRBV29-1	CSVEDLITGNTEAFF	TGCAGCGTTGAAGACCTGATTACAGGGAACACTGAAGCTTTCTTT
NA	many	TRBJ1-1	TRBV5-1	CASSLGVLNTEAFF	TGTGCCAGCAGTTTGGGGGTATTGAACACTGAAGCTTTCTTT
NA	NA	TRBJ1-1	TRBV29-1	CSVSSGTEAFF	TGCAGCGTTTCCTCTGGCACTGAAGCTTTCTTT
TRBD2	NA	TRBJ2-1	TRBV11-1	CASRPGLAGGYNEQFF	TGTGCCAGCAGACCCGGACTAGCGGGAGGCTACAATGAGCAGTTCTTC
NA	NA	TRBJ2-5	TRBV11-2	CASSTYTAGETQYF	TGTGCCAGCAGCACCTATACGGCCGGGGAGACCCAGTACTTC
TRBD2	few	TRBJ2-1	TRBV6-4	CASSAAAGGANEQFF	TGTGCCAGCAGCGCCGCAGCGGGAGGGGCCAATGAGCAGTTCTTC
NA	few	TRBJ1-1	TRBV28	CASSPNRVNTEAFF	TGTGCCAGCAGCCCCAACAGGGTTAACACTGAAGCTTTCTTT
TRBD1	few	TRBJ1-2	TRBV7-2	CASSSRQGFGGYTF	TGTGCCAGCAGCAGTCGACAGGGTTTTGGTGGCTACACCTTC
NA	NA	TRBJ2-3	TRBV11-2	CASSLEQFSSWRTDTQYF	TGTGCCAGCAGCTTAGAGCAGTTCAGTAGCTGGCGCACAGATACGCAGTATTTT
TRBD2	many	TRBJ2-3	TRBV12-3/TRBV12-4	CASSFRRGSTDTQYF	TGTGCCAGCAGTTTTAGGCGGGGGAGCACAGATACGCAGTATTTT
TRBD1	NA	TRBJ2-7	TRBV5-6	CASSLLGTGGSYEQYF	TGTGCCAGCAGCTTGTTAGGTACAGGGGGTTCGTACGAGCAGTACTTC
NA	NA	TRBJ2-7	TRBV2	CASNGQGTSYEQYF	TGTGCCTCTAACGGGCAGGGGACCTCCTACGAGCAGTACTTC
TRBD2	few	TRBJ2-1	TRBV10-3	CAISLAGGPGPDEQFF	TGTGCCATCAGCCTAGCGGGAGGGCCGGGGCCGGATGAGCAGTTCTTC
TRBD1	NA	TRBJ2-7	TRBV28	CASSRTGGSREQYF	TGTGCCAGCAGCCGGACAGGGGGTTCGAGAGAGCAGTACTTC
TRBD2	few	TRBJ2-2	TRBV5-1	CASGFGLAGVGAGELFF	TGCGCCAGCGGCTTCGGACTAGCGGGAGTAGGCGCCGGGGAGCTGTTTTTT
NA	many	TRBJ2-7	TRBV7-8	CASSLAAATYEQYF	TGTGCCAGCAGCTTAGCTGCAGCTACCTACGAGCAGTACTTC
NA	few	TRBJ1-5	TRBV9	CASSVRGDSQPQHF	TGTGCCAGCAGCGTAAGGGGGGATAGTCAGCCCCAGCATTTT
NA	NA	TRBJ2-1	TRBV29-1	CSVGGGHGYEQFF	TGCAGCGTGGGGGGAGGACATGGGTATGAGCAGTTCTTC
NA	NA	TRBJ2-3	TRBV9	CASQDGRTWGPDTQYF	TGTGCCAGCCAAGACGGACGAACTTGGGGCCCAGATACGCAGTATTTT
TRBD1	few	TRBJ2-5	TRBV5-1	CASSLTGEQETQYF	TGCGCCAGCAGCTTAACAGGGGAACAAGAGACCCAGTACTTC